Below, 16 T cell receptor beta chains from the same sample are listed, as sequenced in a study of blood T cells in healthy people across ages. With a J-beta primer mix and a sample-barcoded 5' primer, a second PCR ran 7 to 11 cycles. TCRdb reprocessed the 5' RACE reads via MiXCR and lists one record per CDR3 protein. The data contain 1,300,000 or so distinct CDR3 sequences, approximately 59% of them singletons. The sample consisted of blood. These receptors came from a man between 18 and 35 years old in good health.

In its sample, this clonotype was seen a few times. The rearrangement links TRBV5-6 to TRBJ1-2; 9 bases fit TRBD1. The CDR3 totals 14 residues. V lost 5 bases and J lost 4; bases outside the gene matches: 6. Looked up from germline, CDR1 is SGHDT and CDR2 is YYEEEE. The CDR3 DNA reads as TGTGCCAGCAGTTTAGGACAGGGGACCTATGGCTACACCTTC. It encodes CASSLGQGTYGYTF.

The chain combines TRBV6-2 or TRBV6-3 with TRBJ2-4; no firm D call. The DNA end is more similar to TRBJ2-7, so the J call may be wrong. The V gene's germline CDR1 is MNHEY and CDR2 SVGEGT. The CDR3 is 15 amino acids. The CDR3 bases are TGTGCCAGCATTCCTGCGGCAGGTTTTGCCTACGAGCAGTACTTC. Its protein product is CASIPAAGFAYEQYF.

The rearrangement uses TRBV12-3 or TRBV12-4 and TRBJ2-1; D might be TRBD1 or TRBD2, each matching 5 bases. The J call may be wrong; the DNA end is better matched by TRBJ2-7. The CDR3 loop spans 15 amino acids. This CDR3 is CASSLGWGMGYEQYF. The CDR3 DNA reads as TGTGCCAGCAGTTTAGGATGGGGGATGGGGTACGAGCAGTACTTC.

The chain uses TRBV4-1 and TRBJ2-2; D call uncertain. V lost 4 bases, J lost 6 bases, and 9 bases lay in between. This CDR3 is built from 13 residues. The germline CDR1 and CDR2 sequences are MGHRA and YSYEKL. The CDR3 loop reads CASSPSASGELFF. The CDR3 DNA sequence: TGCGCCAGCAGCCCTTCTGCGTCCGGGGAGCTGTTTTTT.

The rearrangement uses TRBV5-1 and TRBJ2-5, with D possibly matching TRBD2 (6 bases). Germline V gene data show CDR1 as SGHRS and CDR2 as YFSETQ. Trimming removed 1 base at V and 3 bases at J, with 19 bases between. CDR3 length: 17 residues. The chain's CDR3 is CASSLRGGSGGKETQYF. The CDR3 nucleotides read TGCGCCAGCAGCTTGCGAGGAGGCAGCGGAGGGAAAGAGACCCAGTACTTC.

This clonotype showed up just once. This chain links TRBV28 with TRBJ2-5, with D perhaps TRBD2 (6 bases). The V gene lost 4 bases and the J gene lost 1 base, with 16 bases spanning the gap. The CDR3 covers 16 residues. In germline, CDR1 is MDHEN, CDR2 SYDVKM. The CDR3 sequence is CASSYLFRGTQETQYF. The CDR3 DNA sequence: TGTGCCAGCAGTTACCTTTTTCGGGGGACCCAAGAGACCCAGTACTTC.

The J gene is TRBJ2-3, the V gene TRBV5-1; D may be TRBD1 (6 bases). The germline CDR1 and CDR2 sequences are SGHRS and YFSETQ. V dropped 4 bases and J dropped 0 bases, with 12 bases sitting between them. This CDR3 has 15 residues. The DNA of the CDR3 is TGCGCCAGCAGCACGCCGGACAGAAGCACAGATACGCAGTATTTT. Translating it yields CASSTPDRSTDTQYF. The variable domain in full, completed from reference TRBV5-1 and TRBJ2-3, reads KAGVTQTPRYLIKTRGQQVTLSCSPISGHRSVSWYQQTPGQGLQFLFEYFSETQRNKGNFPGRFSGRQFSNSRSEMNVSTLELGDSALYLCASSTPDRSTDTQYFGPGTRLTVL.

This clonotype was seen a single time. The chain carries TRBV3-1 and TRBJ2-3, with D possibly TRBD2 on 6 matching bases. The CDR3 totals 13 residues. Germline CDR1 and CDR2: LGHDT and YNNKEL (reference sequence). V lost 3 bases, J lost 3 bases, and 7 bases lay in between. The CDR3 DNA sequence: TGTGCCAGCAGCCACGGGGGTACAGATACGCAGTATTTT. This gives the protein CASSHGGTDTQYF.

This chain links TRBV27 with TRBJ1-5; 12 bases are shared with TRBD1. The CDR3 is 14 amino acids. With 5 bases clipped from V and 9 bases from J, the junction kept 5 bases outside the gene matches. Germline-derived CDR1 and CDR2 are MNHEY and SMNVEV (reference sequence). The CDR3 region is CASSPGTGGPPQHF. The CDR3, as DNA: TGTGCCAGCAGTCCCGGGACAGGGGGCCCGCCCCAGCATTTT.

The chain uses TRBV2 and TRBJ2-5; TRBD1 agrees at 10 bases. The V gene's germline CDR1 is SNHLY and CDR2 FYNNEI. The CDR3 contains 16 residues. With V trimmed by 1 base and J by 5 bases, 7 bases remained unmatched. The CDR3 DNA sequence: TGTGCCAGCAGTGAAGGGGACAGGGGACGTATCGAGACCCAGTACTTC. Protein product: CASSEGDRGRIETQYF.

This clonotype came up many times. V and J are TRBV4-2 and TRBJ2-7, with D possibly being TRBD1 or TRBD2 (6 bases each). From germline, CDR1 is LGHNA and CDR2 YNFKEQ. The CDR3 extends over 13 amino acids. V lost 4 bases, J lost 3 bases, and 10 bases lay in between. The CDR3 loop reads CASSLEGGYEQYF. The CDR3 nucleotides read TGTGCCAGCAGCCTCGAGGGGGGCTACGAGCAGTACTTC.

The chain links TRBV6-6 to TRBJ2-5; 7 bases fit TRBD2. Germline trimming cut 8 bases from V and 9 bases from J; bases unmatched to any gene: 15. The CDR3 is made up of 14 amino acids. Germline V lookup: CDR1 MNHNY, CDR2 SVGAGI (reference sequence). The CDR3 DNA reads TGTGCCAGCGACGACCGGAGCGGGAATTCCCCCCAGTACTTC. It encodes CASDDRSGNSPQYF.

The V call is TRBV24-1, the J call TRBJ2-1, with TRBD2 matching 8 bases. CDR1 is KGHDR and CDR2 is SFDVKD in the germline V gene. This CDR3 spans 16 amino acids. J gave up 4 bases and V 1 base, and 5 bases lay outside the gene matches. CDR3 nucleotide sequence: TGTGCCACCAGTGATTTCGGGCGGGGGGAGTACAATGAGCAGTTCTTC. It is translated as CATSDFGRGEYNEQFF.

A single count supports this clonotype. The chain uses TRBV4-3 and TRBJ2-3; perhaps TRBD1 as D (5 bases). With 3 bases removed from V and 4 bases from J, the gap between germline ends came to 8 bases. The CDR3 is 13 amino acids. The germline V gene has CDR1 LGHNA and CDR2 YSLEER. The CDR3 DNA reads TGCGCCAGCAGCCAGCAGGGTCCAGATACGCAGTATTTT. Protein sequence: CASSQQGPDTQYF.

This clonotype was observed once. V usage is TRBV5-5 and J usage is TRBJ2-4; D remains ambiguous. With 4 bases removed from V and 2 bases from J, the gap between germline ends came to 13 bases. CDR1 SGHKS and CDR2 YYEKEE come from the germline V gene (reference sequence). This CDR3 is 15 amino acids long. In nucleotides, the CDR3 is TGTGCCAGCAGCAATAGAACGTGGCCCAAAAACATTCAGTACTTC. Amino acids: CASSNRTWPKNIQYF.

This clonotype was observed a handful of times. The rearrangement links TRBV3-1 to TRBJ1-1; D perhaps matches TRBD1 (5 bases). The CDR3 has 13 amino acids. Deletions cut 0 bases from V and 8 bases from J, with 10 bases between. Germline CDR1 reads LGHDT; CDR2 reads YNNKEL (reference sequence). For the CDR3, the DNA is TGTGCCAGCAGCCAAGACCGACAGACGGAAGCTTTCTTT. Protein sequence: CASSQDRQTEAFF.